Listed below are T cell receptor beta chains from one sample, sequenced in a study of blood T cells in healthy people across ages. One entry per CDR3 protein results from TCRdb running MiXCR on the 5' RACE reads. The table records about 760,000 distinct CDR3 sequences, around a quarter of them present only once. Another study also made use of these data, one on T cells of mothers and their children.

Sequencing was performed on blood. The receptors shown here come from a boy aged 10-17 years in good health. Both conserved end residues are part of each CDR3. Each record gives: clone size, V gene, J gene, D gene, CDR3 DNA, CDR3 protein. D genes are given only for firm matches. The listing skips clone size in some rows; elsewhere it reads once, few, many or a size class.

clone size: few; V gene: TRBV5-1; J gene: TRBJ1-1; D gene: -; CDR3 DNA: TGCGCCAGCACCACACAGGGTACGGGCACTGAAGCTTTCTTT; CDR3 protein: CASTTQGTGTEAFF
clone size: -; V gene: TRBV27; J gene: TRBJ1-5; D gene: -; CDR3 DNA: TGTGCCAGCAGTCTCATGGCTGCGGGGAATCAGCCCCAGCATTTT; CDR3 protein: CASSLMAAGNQPQHF
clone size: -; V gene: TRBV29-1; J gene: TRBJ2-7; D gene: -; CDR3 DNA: TGCAGCGTGGCGAGGGACAATTCCTACGAGCAGTACTTC; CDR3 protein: CSVARDNSYEQYF
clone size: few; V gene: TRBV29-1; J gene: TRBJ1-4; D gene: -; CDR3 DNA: TGCAGCGTTGAAGATTACGGGGGCGTAGGGGAAAAACTGTTTTTT; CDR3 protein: CSVEDYGGVGEKLFF
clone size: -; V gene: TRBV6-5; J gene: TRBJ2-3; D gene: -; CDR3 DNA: TGTGCCAGCAGTTACAGATCGCGGGCCCGCAGGGGCACAGATACGCAGTATTTT; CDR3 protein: CASSYRSRARRGTDTQYF
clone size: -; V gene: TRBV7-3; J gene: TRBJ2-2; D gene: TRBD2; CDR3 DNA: TGTGCCAGCAGCTTAGAACTAGCGGGAGCCGGGGAGCTGTTTTTT; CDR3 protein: CASSLELAGAGELFF
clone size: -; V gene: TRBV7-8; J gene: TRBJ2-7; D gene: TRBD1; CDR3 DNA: TGTGCCAGCAGACTGGACAGGGACTTCTACGAGCAGTACTTC; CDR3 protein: CASRLDRDFYEQYF
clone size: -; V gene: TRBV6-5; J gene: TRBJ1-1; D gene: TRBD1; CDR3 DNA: TGTGCCAGCAATAACAGGGGGGGGAACACTGAAGCTTTCTTT; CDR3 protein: CASNNRGGNTEAFF
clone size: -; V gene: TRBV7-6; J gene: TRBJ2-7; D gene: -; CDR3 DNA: TGTGCCAGCAGCCTAGCCGGACAGTCGGACGAGCAGTACTTC; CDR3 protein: CASSLAGQSDEQYF
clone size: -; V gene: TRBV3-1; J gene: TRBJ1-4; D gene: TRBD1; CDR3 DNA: TGTGCCAGCAGCCAAGGACAGGGGGGAGGAACTAATGAAAAACTGTTTTTT; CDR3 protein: CASSQGQGGGTNEKLFF
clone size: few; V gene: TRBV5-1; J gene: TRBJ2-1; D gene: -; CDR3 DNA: TGCGCCAGCAGCTTGATCCCAGAGGACTACAATGAGCAGTTCTTC; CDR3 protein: CASSLIPEDYNEQFF
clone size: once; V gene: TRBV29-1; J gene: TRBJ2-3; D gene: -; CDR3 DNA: TGCAGCGCCCGGACCCGATTAGGTGTTACGCAGTATTTT; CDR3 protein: CSARTRLGVTQYF
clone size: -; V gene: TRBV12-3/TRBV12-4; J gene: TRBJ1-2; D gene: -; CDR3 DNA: TGTGCCAGCAGTTTAAGGTACTCAGGCTATGGCTACACCTTC; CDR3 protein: CASSLRYSGYGYTF
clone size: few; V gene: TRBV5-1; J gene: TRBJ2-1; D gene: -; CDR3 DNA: TGCGCCAGCAGCTTGTCGGTGACGGTGACCTACAATGAGCAGTTCTTC; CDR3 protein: CASSLSVTVTYNEQFF
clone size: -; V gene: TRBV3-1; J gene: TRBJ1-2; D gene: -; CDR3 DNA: TGTGCCAGCAGAGGGTCTCGGGGGGGCGAAGGCTACACCTTC; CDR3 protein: CASRGSRGGEGYTF
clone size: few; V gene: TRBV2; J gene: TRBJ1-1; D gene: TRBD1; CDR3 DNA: TGTGCCAGCGGGGCGACAGGGACCGGGGGTGAAGCTTTCTTT; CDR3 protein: CASGATGTGGEAFF
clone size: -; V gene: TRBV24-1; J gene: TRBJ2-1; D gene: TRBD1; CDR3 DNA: TGTGCCACCAGTGACCCCGGGACAGGGCTTGACAATGAGCAGTTCTTC; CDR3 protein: CATSDPGTGLDNEQFF
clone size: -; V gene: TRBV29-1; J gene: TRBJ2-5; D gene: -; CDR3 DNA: TGCAGCTCGGTCGACGGGGCAGCTGAAGAGACCCAGTACTTC; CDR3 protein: CSSVDGAAEETQYF
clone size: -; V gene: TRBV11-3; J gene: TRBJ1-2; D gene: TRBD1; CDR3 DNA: TGTGCCAGCTCCTCAAGACAGGGAAGTAACTATGGCTACACCTTC; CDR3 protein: CASSSRQGSNYGYTF
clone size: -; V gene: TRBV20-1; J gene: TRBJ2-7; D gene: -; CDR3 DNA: TGCAGTGCTGCCCCCGGGGGCCACGAGCAGTACTTC; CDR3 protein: CSAAPGGHEQYF
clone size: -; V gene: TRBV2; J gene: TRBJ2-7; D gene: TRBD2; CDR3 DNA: TGTGCCAGCGGGGCCCCACGAAGGACTAGCGGCTCCTACGAGCAGTACTTC; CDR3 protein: CASGAPRRTSGSYEQYF
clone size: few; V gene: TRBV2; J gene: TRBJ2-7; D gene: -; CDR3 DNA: TGTGCCAGCAGTGAGGTGGTTGGGGAGCAGTACTTC; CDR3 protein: CASSEVVGEQYF
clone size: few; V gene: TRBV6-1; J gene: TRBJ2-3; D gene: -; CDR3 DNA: TGTGCCAGCACCGACCCGGGACAAAGCACAGATACGCAGTATTTT; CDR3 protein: CASTDPGQSTDTQYF
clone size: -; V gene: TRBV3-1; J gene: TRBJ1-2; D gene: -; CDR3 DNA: TGTGCCAGCAGCCAAGATTATGAGGGTAGAGGCTACACCTTC; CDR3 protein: CASSQDYEGRGYTF
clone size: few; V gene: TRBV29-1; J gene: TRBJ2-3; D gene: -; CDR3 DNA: TGCAACGTTGAGCGGCAGGGCACGAGCACAGATACGCAGTATTTT; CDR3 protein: CNVERQGTSTDTQYF